What follows describes a single TCR beta chain. All patients relapsed after autologous stem cell transplantation, and brentuximab vedotin exposure varied. The repertoire was sequenced with immunoSEQ multiplex PCR; TCRdb's copy has only in-frame clones and lacks some. The sample records 14,000 or so clones, about four fifths being singletons. The sample is drawn from a study of PD-1 blockade in classical Hodgkin lymphoma. The CDR3 runs to 14 residues. CDR1 KGHSH and CDR2 LQKENI come from the germline V gene. J gave up 2 bases and V 5 bases, and 5 bases lay outside the gene matches. The chain couples TRBV18 to TRBJ1-1, with 7 bases that match TRBD1. The sequencing used peripheral blood mononuclear cells (PBMCs), collected at baseline. The receptor's source is a human donor with classical Hodgkin lymphoma. The CDR3, as DNA: TGTGCCAGCTCAAGGGACAGCCGCAACACTGAAGCTTTCTTT. Translated, it gives CASSRDSRNTEAFF.